Each of the 10 T cell receptor beta chains below was sequenced from the same sample in a study of identical twins. A single record per CDR3 protein comes from TCRdb applying MiXCR to the 5' RACE reads. Of approximately 630,000 distinct CDR3 sequences in the sample, just over 7% were seen once. These same records also appear under a second study, on yellow fever vaccine responses in identical twins.

The sequenced sample was PBMCs. The receptors were gathered from a woman younger than 30 in good health.

The chain joins TRBV2 to TRBJ2-7, with D possibly being TRBD1 (6 bases). CDR1 is SNHLY and CDR2 is FYNNEI in the germline V gene. The CDR3 spans 12 residues. The germline V and J ends were trimmed by 5 bases and 1 base, with 6 bases remaining between them. The CDR3 sequence is CASSTGSYEQYF. For the CDR3, the DNA is TGTGCCAGCAGTACAGGGTCCTACGAGCAGTACTTC.

This chain links TRBV11-2 with TRBJ2-7; possibly TRBD1 for D (5 bases). The CDR3 spans 14 residues. Germline CDR1 and CDR2: SGHAT and FQNNGV. CDR3: CASTLFRVPYEQYV. In DNA form, the CDR3 reads TGTGCCAGCACCTTATTCAGGGTCCCCTACGAGCAGTACGTC.

In its sample, this clonotype was seen many times. The CDR3 region is CASRSGTDNSPLHF. The CDR3 DNA sequence: TGCGCCAGCCGCTCCGGGACAGATAATTCACCCCTCCACTTT. V and J are TRBV5-1 and TRBJ1-6, with 7 bases identical to TRBD1. Germline-derived CDR1 and CDR2 are SGHRS and YFSETQ. Trimming at V came to 7 bases and at J to 5 bases, leaving 6 bases not matched to a gene. The CDR3 is 14 amino acids.

This clonotype was seen a few times. The chain joins TRBV20-1 to TRBJ2-1; 12 bases agree with TRBD2. With V trimmed by 4 bases and J by 2 bases, 3 bases remained unmatched. CDR1 and CDR2 from the germline V gene are DFQATT and SNEGSKA (reference sequence). The CDR3 contains 15 residues. For the CDR3, the DNA is TGCAGTGCTACGACTAGCGGGGGCACCTACAATGAGCAGTTCTTC. Protein: CSATTSGGTYNEQFF.

This clonotype occurred a few times. The V gene is TRBV3-1, the J gene TRBJ1-1; D is unresolved. Trimming removed 2 bases at V and 1 base at J, with 8 bases between. The CDR3 spans 14 residues. In germline, CDR1 is LGHDT, CDR2 YNNKEL (reference sequence). The DNA of the CDR3 is TGTGCCAGCAGCCAAATCGAGGCGAACACTGAAGCTTTCTTT. This sequence encodes CASSQIEANTEAFF.

A few counts support this clonotype. The V call is TRBV7-2, the J call TRBJ2-1; possibly TRBD1 for D (6 bases). Trimming took 4 bases from V and 9 from J, leaving 22 bases between them. Germline loops: CDR1 SGHTA, CDR2 FQGNSA. The CDR3 runs 16 residues. CDR3 residues: CASSSGQSLQGSEQFF. In DNA, the CDR3 is TGTGCCAGCAGCTCTGGACAGTCTCTACAAGGGAGTGAGCAGTTCTTC.

This clonotype was recorded a few times. The chain uses TRBV20-1 and TRBJ2-7; 12 bases align to TRBD2. The CDR3 is 15 residues long. Germline V gives CDR1 DFQATT, CDR2 SNEGSKA (reference sequence). V was pared by 2 bases and J by 3 bases, with 5 bases of the junction left unmatched. CDR3 sequence reads: CSARNRTSGIYEQYF. In nucleotides, the CDR3 is TGCAGTGCTAGAAACAGGACTAGCGGGATCTACGAGCAGTACTTC.

The chain combines TRBV20-1 with TRBJ1-5, with D perhaps TRBD1 (6 bases). Trimming removed 5 bases at V and 2 bases at J, with 16 bases between. This CDR3 region has 15 residues. Germline V gene data show CDR1 as DFQATT and CDR2 as SNEGSKA (reference sequence). The CDR3 bases are TGCAGTGCTTATAAGGGGGAGGGGGGCAATCAGCCCCAGCATTTT. It encodes CSAYKGEGGNQPQHF.

V and J are TRBV25-1 and TRBJ1-1, with D unclear. The CDR3 runs to 13 residues. Trimming removed 10 bases at V and 4 bases at J, with 16 bases between. The germline V gene has CDR1 MGHDK and CDR2 SYGVNS. CDR3 sequence reads: CATVGRVTTEAFF. Here the CDR3 DNA reads TGTGCCACAGTGGGTAGGGTAACCACTGAAGCTTTCTTT.

This clonotype was seen repeatedly, ten times or more. The V call is TRBV10-3, the J call TRBJ2-7; D is ambiguous. CDR1 and CDR2 (germline): ENHRY, SYGVKD. The CDR3 is 11 amino acids. Trimming pared 2 bases from V and 6 bases from J, leaving 5 bases between. CDR3 loop: CAISEGSEQYV. In DNA form, the CDR3 reads TGTGCCATCAGTGAGGGTAGCGAGCAGTACGTC.